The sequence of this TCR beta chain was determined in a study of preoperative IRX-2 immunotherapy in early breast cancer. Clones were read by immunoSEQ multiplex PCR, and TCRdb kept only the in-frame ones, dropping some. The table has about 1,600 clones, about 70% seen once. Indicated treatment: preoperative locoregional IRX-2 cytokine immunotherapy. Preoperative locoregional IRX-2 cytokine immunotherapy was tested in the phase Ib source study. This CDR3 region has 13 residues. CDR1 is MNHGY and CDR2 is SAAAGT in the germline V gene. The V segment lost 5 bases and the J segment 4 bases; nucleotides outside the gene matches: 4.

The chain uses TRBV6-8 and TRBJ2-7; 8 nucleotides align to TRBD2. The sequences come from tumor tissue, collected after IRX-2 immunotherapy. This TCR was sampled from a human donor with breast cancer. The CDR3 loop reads CASSPGTRYEQYF. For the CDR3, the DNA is TGTGCCAGCAGTCCCGGGACTAGATACGAGCAGTACTTC.